This note documents a single TCR beta chain sequence. What it recognizes is unknown. The repertoire was sequenced with immunoSEQ multiplex PCR; TCRdb's copy has only in-frame clones and lacks some. The table lists over 130,000 clones, around 90% of them singletons. This sample is drawn from a study of T cell responses to AZD1222 COVID-19 vaccine. Study-wide results and caveats: Repertoires were obtained only post-peak T cell response.

Germline V gene data show CDR1 as SGHTA and CDR2 as FQGNSA. This CDR3 region has 17 residues. V lost 4 bases and J 5 bases, leaving 24 bases between the germline ends. V usage is TRBV7-2 and J usage is TRBJ2-7, with D possibly TRBD2 on 6 matching bases. This receptor was obtained from an adult who received the AZD1222 COVID-19 vaccine. Material: peripheral blood, obtained 28 days after the second AZD1222 dose. The CDR3 DNA reads TGTGCCAGCAGCTCGCCGCTTGGGACTGCCGATCGGGACGAGCAGTACTTC. The encoded protein is CASSSPLGTADRDEQYF.